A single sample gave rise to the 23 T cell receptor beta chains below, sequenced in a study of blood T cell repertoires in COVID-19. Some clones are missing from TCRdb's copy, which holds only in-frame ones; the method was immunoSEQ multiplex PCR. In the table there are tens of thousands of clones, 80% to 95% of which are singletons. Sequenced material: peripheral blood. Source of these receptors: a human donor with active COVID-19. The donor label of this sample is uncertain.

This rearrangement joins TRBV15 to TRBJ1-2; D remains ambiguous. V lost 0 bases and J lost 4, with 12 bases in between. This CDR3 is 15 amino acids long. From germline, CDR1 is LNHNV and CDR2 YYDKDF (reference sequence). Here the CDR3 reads CATSRDTSKSYGYTF. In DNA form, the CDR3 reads TGTGCCACCAGCAGAGATACTTCCAAGAGCTATGGCTACACCTTC. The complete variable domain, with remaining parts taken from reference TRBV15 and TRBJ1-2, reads DAMVIQNPRYQVTQFGKPVTLSCSQTLNHNVMYWYQQKSSQAPKLLFHYYDKDFNNEADTPDNFQSRRPNTSFCFLDIRSPGLGDTAMYLCATSRDTSKSYGYTFGSGTRLTVV.

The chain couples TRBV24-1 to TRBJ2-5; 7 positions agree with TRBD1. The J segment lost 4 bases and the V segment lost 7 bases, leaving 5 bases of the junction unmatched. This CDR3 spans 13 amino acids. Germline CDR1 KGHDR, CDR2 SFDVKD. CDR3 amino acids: CATSRAGGETQYF. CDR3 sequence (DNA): TGTGCCACCAGCAGAGCAGGGGGAGAGACCCAGTACTTC.

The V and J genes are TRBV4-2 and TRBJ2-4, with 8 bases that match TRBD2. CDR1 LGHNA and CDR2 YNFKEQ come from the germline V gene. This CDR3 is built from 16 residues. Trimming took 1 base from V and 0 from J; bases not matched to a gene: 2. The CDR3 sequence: CASSQVLAGAKNIQYF. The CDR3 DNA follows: TGTGCCAGCAGCCAAGTGCTAGCGGGAGCCAAAAACATTCAGTACTTC.

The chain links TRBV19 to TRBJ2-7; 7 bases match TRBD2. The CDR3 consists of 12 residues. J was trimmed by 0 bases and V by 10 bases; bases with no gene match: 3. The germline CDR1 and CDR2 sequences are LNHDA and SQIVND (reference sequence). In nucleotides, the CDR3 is TGTGCCACAGCGGGAAGCTCCTACGAGCAGTACTTC. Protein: CATAGSSYEQYF.

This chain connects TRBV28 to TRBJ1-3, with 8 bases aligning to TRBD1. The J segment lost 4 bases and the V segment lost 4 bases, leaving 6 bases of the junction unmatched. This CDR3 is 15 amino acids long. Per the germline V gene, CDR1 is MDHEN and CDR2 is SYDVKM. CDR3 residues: CASSSPGGSGNTIYF. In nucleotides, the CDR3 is TGTGCCAGCAGTTCACCAGGGGGCTCGGGAAACACCATATATTTT.

CDR3 sequence (DNA): TGTGCCAGCAGCCCCCCCAGTCTGGGGACAGCCCTTTACAATGAGCAGTTCTTC. Translated: CASSPPSLGTALYNEQFF. The V gene is TRBV11-2, the J gene TRBJ2-1, with TRBD1 identical over 7 bases. The trim removed 5 bases at V and 4 bases at J, leaving 17 bases unmatched. CDR1 is SGHAT, CDR2 FQNNGV, per germline. The CDR3 extends over 18 amino acids.

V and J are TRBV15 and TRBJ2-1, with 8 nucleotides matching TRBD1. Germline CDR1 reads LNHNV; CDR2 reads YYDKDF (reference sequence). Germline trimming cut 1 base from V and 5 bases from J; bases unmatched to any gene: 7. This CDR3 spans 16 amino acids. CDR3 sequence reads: CATSRGNRGIDNEQFF. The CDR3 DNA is TGTGCCACCAGCAGAGGGAACAGGGGGATCGACAATGAGCAGTTCTTC.

CDR3 loop: CASSPLSAGSTEAFF. CDR3 DNA sequence: TGTGCCAGCAGCCCCCTCTCGGCGGGGAGCACTGAAGCTTTCTTT. The chain is built from TRBV7-2 and TRBJ1-1, with D unclear. V lost 5 bases and J lost 4, with 17 bases in between. CDR3 length equals 15 residues. Germline CDR1 SGHTA, CDR2 FQGNSA. The full variable domain, with the rest looked up from reference TRBV7-2 and TRBJ1-1, is GAGVSQSPSNKVTEKGKDVELRCDPISGHTALYWYRQSLGQGLEFLIYFQGNSAPDKSGLPSDRFSAERTGGSVSTLTIQRTQQEDSAVYLCASSPLSAGSTEAFFGQGTRLTVV.

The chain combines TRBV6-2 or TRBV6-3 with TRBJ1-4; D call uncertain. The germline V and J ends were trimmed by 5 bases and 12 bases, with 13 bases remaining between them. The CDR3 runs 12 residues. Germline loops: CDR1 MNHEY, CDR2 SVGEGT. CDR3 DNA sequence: TGTGCCAGCAGTCCCCTCGGAGTGGAACTGTTTTTT. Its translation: CASSPLGVELFF.

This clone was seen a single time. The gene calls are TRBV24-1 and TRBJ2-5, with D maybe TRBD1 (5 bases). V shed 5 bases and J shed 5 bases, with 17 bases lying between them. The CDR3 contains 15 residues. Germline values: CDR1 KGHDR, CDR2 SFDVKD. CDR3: CATSGGGRAGETQYF. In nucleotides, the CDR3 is TGTGCCACCAGTGGAGGTGGCAGGGCAGGCGAGACCCAGTACTTC.

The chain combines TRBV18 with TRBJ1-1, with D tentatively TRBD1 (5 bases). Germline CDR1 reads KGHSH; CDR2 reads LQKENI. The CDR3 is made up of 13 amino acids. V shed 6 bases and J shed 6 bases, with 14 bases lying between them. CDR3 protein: CASSRGGSAEAFF. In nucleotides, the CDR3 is TGTGCCAGCTCCCGGGGGGGGTCGGCTGAAGCTTTCTTT.

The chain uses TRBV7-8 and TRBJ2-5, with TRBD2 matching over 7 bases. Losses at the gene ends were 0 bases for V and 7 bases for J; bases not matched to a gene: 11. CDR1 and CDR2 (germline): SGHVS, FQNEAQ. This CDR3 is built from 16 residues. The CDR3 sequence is CASSLAQLADPWTQYF. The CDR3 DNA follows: TGTGCCAGCAGCTTAGCGCAGCTAGCGGACCCATGGACCCAGTACTTC.

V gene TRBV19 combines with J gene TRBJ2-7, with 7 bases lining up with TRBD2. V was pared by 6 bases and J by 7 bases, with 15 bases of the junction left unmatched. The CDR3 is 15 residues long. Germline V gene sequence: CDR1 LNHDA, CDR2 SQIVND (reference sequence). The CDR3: CASRPQSSGREEQYF. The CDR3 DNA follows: TGTGCCAGTAGACCCCAATCCTCAGGGAGGGAAGAGCAGTACTTC.

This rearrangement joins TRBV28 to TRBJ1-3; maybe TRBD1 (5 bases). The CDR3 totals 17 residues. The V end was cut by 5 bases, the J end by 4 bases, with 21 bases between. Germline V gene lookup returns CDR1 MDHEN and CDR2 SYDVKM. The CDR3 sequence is CASSPDSGRASGNTIYF. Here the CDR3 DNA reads TGTGCCAGCAGTCCCGACTCAGGGCGCGCTTCGGGAAACACCATATATTTT.

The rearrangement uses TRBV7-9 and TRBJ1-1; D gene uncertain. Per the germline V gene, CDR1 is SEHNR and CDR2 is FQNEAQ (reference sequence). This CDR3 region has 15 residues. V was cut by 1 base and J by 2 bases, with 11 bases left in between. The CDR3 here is CASSLVARSNTEAFF. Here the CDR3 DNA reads TGTGCCAGCAGCTTAGTCGCCAGAAGTAACACTGAAGCTTTCTTT.

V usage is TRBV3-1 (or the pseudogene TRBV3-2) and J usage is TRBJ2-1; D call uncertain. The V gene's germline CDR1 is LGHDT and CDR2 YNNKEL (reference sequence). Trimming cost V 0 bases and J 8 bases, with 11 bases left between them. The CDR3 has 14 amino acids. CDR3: CASSQDLFSHEQFF. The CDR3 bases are TGTGCCAGCAGCCAAGATCTGTTTAGCCATGAGCAGTTCTTC.

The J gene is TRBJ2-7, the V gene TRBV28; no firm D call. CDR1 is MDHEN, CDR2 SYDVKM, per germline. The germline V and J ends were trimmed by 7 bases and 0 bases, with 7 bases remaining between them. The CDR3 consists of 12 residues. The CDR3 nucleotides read TGTGCCAGCATTTCTAGCTCCTACGAGCAGTACTTC. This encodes CASISSSYEQYF.

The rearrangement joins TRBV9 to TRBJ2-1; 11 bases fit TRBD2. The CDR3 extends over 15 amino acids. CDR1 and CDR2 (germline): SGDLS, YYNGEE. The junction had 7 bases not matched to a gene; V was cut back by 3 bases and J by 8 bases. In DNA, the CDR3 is TGTGCCAGCAGCGCAACTAGCGGGAGTTGGGATGAGCAGTTCTTC. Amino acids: CASSATSGSWDEQFF.

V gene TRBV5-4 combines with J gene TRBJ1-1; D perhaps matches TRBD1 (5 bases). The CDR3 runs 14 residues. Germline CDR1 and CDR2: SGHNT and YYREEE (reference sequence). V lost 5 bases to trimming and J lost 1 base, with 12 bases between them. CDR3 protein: CASRSPGGNTEAFF. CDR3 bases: TGTGCCAGCAGGTCGCCGGGGGGGAACACTGAAGCTTTCTTT. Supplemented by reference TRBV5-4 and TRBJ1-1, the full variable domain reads ETGVTQSPTHLIKTRGQQVTLRCSSQSGHNTVSWYQQALGQGPQFIFQYYREEENGRGNFPPRFSGLQFPNYSSELNVNALELDDSALYLCASRSPGGNTEAFFGQGTRLTVV.

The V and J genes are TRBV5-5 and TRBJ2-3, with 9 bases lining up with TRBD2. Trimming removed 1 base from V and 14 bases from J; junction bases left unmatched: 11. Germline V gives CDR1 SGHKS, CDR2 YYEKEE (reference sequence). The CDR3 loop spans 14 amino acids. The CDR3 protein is CASSLSSRSGSLYF. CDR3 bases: TGTGCCAGCAGCTTGAGCTCCCGTAGCGGGAGTCTGTATTTT.

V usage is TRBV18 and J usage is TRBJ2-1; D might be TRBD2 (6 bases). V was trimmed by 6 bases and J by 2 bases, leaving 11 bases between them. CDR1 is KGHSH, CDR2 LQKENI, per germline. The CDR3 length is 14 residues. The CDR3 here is CASSPGSPYNEQFF. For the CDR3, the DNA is TGTGCCAGCTCGCCCGGGAGCCCCTACAATGAGCAGTTCTTC. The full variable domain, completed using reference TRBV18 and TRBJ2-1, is NAGVMQNPRHLVRRRGQEARLRCSPMKGHSHVYWYRQLPEEGLKFMVYLQKENIIDESGMPKERFSAEFPKEGPSILRIQQVVRGDSAAYFCASSPGSPYNEQFFGPGTRLTVL.

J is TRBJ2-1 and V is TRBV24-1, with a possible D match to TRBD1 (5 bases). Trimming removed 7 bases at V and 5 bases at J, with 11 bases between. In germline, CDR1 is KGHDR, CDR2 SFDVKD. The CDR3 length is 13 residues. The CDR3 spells CATRSQGNNEQFF. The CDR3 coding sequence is TGTGCCACCAGGTCCCAGGGTAACAATGAGCAGTTCTTC.

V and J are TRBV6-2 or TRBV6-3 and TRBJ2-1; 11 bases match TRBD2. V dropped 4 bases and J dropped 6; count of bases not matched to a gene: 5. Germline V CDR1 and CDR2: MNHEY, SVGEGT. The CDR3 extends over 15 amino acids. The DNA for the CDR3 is TGTGCCAGCAGTTCCACTAGCGGGAGCCTCAATGAGCAGTTCTTC. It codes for CASSSTSGSLNEQFF.